These 25 T cell receptor beta chains came from one sample sequenced in a study of CD4 T cell repertoires in COVID-19. Using immunoSEQ multiplex PCR, the repertoire was profiled, and TCRdb retains in-frame clones only, with some absent. The sample includes about 75,000 clones, roughly 80% seen only once; the top ten take about 0.5%. The sequencing here drew on CD4+ T cells from peripheral blood, taken after recovery from COVID-19. The source of these receptors is a human donor who had COVID-19.

The V and J genes are TRBV30 and TRBJ1-1, with unresolved D. The CDR3 covers 11 residues. The germline CDR1 and CDR2 sequences are GTSNPN and SVGIG (reference sequence). The germline V and J ends were trimmed by 5 bases and 6 bases, with 10 bases remaining between them. CDR3 sequence: CAWGERAEAFF. CDR3 DNA sequence: TGTGCCTGGGGGGAGAGGGCTGAAGCTTTCTTT.

J is TRBJ1-5 and V is TRBV18; 7 nucleotides match TRBD1. CDR1 and CDR2 (germline): KGHSH, LQKENI. J lost 7 bases, V lost 5 bases, and 11 bases had no gene match. The length of the CDR3 is 15 residues. The CDR3 is CASSSKGAPGQPQHF. The CDR3, as DNA: TGTGCCAGCTCAAGTAAGGGGGCTCCAGGGCAGCCCCAGCATTTT.

V is TRBV5-1 and J is TRBJ2-1; 13 positions agree with TRBD2. In germline, CDR1 is SGHRS, CDR2 YFSETQ. The CDR3 contains 15 residues. The V segment lost 8 bases and the J segment 6 bases; nucleotides outside the gene matches: 8. CDR3 residues: CASRPRLAGGNEQFF. DNA of the CDR3: TGCGCCAGTCGCCCAAGACTAGCGGGAGGCAATGAGCAGTTCTTC.

The chain couples TRBV14 to TRBJ1-4; D not resolved. The CDR3 sequence is 14 residues long. CDR1 and CDR2 (germline): SGHDN, FVKESK. V lost 4 bases to trimming and J lost 2 bases, with 8 bases between them. CDR3 residues: CASSPRATNEKLFF. The CDR3 DNA reads as TGTGCCAGCAGCCCCCGTGCGACTAATGAAAAACTGTTTTTT.

This chain joins TRBV7-9 and TRBJ1-1, with 8 bases fitting TRBD1. Germline V gene data show CDR1 as SEHNR and CDR2 as FQNEAQ (reference sequence). The length of the CDR3 is 13 residues. The trim removed 5 bases at V and 10 bases at J, leaving 9 bases unmatched. In DNA, the CDR3 is TGTGCCAGCAGCCCTGAACCAACAGGGGGAGCTTTCTTT. Its protein product is CASSPEPTGGAFF. Complete variable domain (other parts from reference TRBV7-9 and TRBJ1-1): DTGVSQNPRHKITKRGQNVTFRCDPISEHNRLYWYRQTLGQGPEFLTYFQNEAQLEKSRLLSDRFSAERPKGSFSTLEIQRTEQGDSAMYLCASSPEPTGGAFFGQGTRLTVV.

This chain uses TRBV15 with TRBJ1-6, with D hard to call. The CDR3 contains 13 residues. The germline gives CDR1 LNHNV, CDR2 YYDKDF (reference sequence). V lost 1 base and J 8 bases, leaving 6 bases between the germline ends. CDR3 DNA: TGTGCCACCAGCAGAGCGAGGGATTCACCCCTCCACTTT. This translates into CATSRARDSPLHF.

V is TRBV14 and J is TRBJ2-1; D remains unclear. Germline loops: CDR1 SGHDN, CDR2 FVKESK. This CDR3 contains 13 residues. V was trimmed by 4 bases and J by 7 bases, leaving 11 bases between them. DNA for the CDR3: TGTGCCAGCAGCCCGCAGGTGGGTAATGAGCAGTTCTTC. Translating gives CASSPQVGNEQFF.

This sequence joins TRBV19 and TRBJ2-6; 7 bases map to TRBD1. This CDR3 spans 18 amino acids. Germline assignment: CDR1 LNHDA and CDR2 SQIVND (reference sequence). V trimming: 4 bases; J trimming: 0 bases; junction bases outside the gene matches: 9. CDR3 nucleotide sequence: TGTGCCAGTAGTACCCGGGGACAGTTCCGCTCTGGGGCCAACGTCCTGACTTTC. Encoded protein: CASSTRGQFRSGANVLTF. Combining the CDR3 with reference TRBV19 and TRBJ2-6 gives the whole variable domain DGGITQSPKYLFRKEGQNVTLSCEQNLNHDAMYWYRQDPGQGLRLIYYSQIVNDFQKGDIAEGYSVSREKKESFPLTVTSAQKNPTAFYLCASSTRGQFRSGANVLTFGAGSRLTVL.

V is TRBV6-5 and J is TRBJ2-5; TRBD1 agrees at 8 bases. The J segment lost 4 bases and the V segment lost 6 bases, leaving 4 bases of the junction unmatched. The CDR3 consists of 13 residues. Looked up from germline, CDR1 is MNHEY and CDR2 is SVGAGI. The CDR3 sequence: CASSLDRGETQYF. CDR3 nucleotide sequence: TGTGCCAGCAGCCTCGACAGGGGAGAGACCCAGTACTTC.

There are a few counts of this clone. The chain links TRBV5-1 to TRBJ1-1; 9 bases fit TRBD1. Germline lookup yields CDR1 SGHRS and CDR2 YFSETQ. This CDR3 has 15 residues. With 3 bases clipped from V and 1 base from J, the junction kept 4 bases outside the gene matches. CDR3 in DNA: TGCGCCAGCAGCTCCCGGACAGGGGAGAACACTGAAGCTTTCTTT. The encoded protein is CASSSRTGENTEAFF.

This chain connects TRBV13 to TRBJ2-5; D gene uncertain. Trimming cost V 1 base and J 4 bases, with 13 bases left between them. This CDR3 has 15 amino acids. Germline V gene sequence: CDR1 PRHDT, CDR2 FYEKMQ (reference sequence). This chain's CDR3 is CASSLAFGVVETQYF. CDR3 nucleotides: TGTGCCAGCAGCTTAGCCTTCGGTGTTGTAGAGACCCAGTACTTC.

V and J are TRBV29-1 and TRBJ2-7; 9 bases are shared with TRBD1. The CDR3 is 13 amino acids. The trim removed 4 bases at V and 2 bases at J, leaving 3 bases unmatched. Germline CDR1 is SQVTM and CDR2 is ANQGSEA. CDR3 region: CSVGGQGPYEQYF. The CDR3, as DNA: TGCAGCGTTGGGGGACAGGGTCCCTACGAGCAGTACTTC.

This clone was observed a few times. This chain links TRBV5-4 with TRBJ2-5; 11 nucleotides match TRBD2. The CDR3 is 17 amino acids. Per germline, CDR1 SGHNT and CDR2 YYREEE (reference sequence). Trimming at V came to 4 bases and at J to 3 bases, leaving 11 bases not matched to a gene. CDR3 nucleotide sequence: TGTGCCAGCAGCCTACGCGGGACTAGCGGCGTTGAAGAGACCCAGTACTTC. This codes for CASSLRGTSGVEETQYF.

This rearrangement joins TRBV7-8 to TRBJ2-1; no clear D gene. CDR3 length: 15 residues. V was clipped by 2 bases and J by 0 bases, with 8 bases between them. CDR1 and CDR2 (germline): SGHVS, FQNEAQ. In DNA form, the CDR3 reads TGTGCCAGCAGCTTAACGGCCACCTCCTACAATGAGCAGTTCTTC. Its protein is CASSLTATSYNEQFF.

About this clone itself: Mismatch with germline at one junction end may stem from a read error. The chain carries TRBV7-9 and TRBJ2-7; 10 nucleotides match TRBD1. Germline loops: CDR1 SEHNR, CDR2 FQNEAQ (reference sequence). The CDR3 covers 12 residues. CDR3 coding DNA: TGTGCCAGCAGCTTAGGGTGGGGACAGGGGCGTTTC. Protein: CASSLGWGQGRF.

The chain uses TRBV7-3 and TRBJ2-2, with D unclear. CDR3 length equals 12 residues. Germline V gives CDR1 SGHTA, CDR2 FQGTGA. With 2 bases removed from V and 8 bases from J, the gap between germline ends came to 6 bases. DNA of the CDR3: TGTGCCAGCAGCTTATTTTCTGGGGAGCTGTTTTTT. Protein: CASSLFSGELFF.

V and J are TRBV30 and TRBJ1-1; D is uncertain. With 8 bases removed from V and 0 bases from J, the gap between germline ends came to 13 bases. The CDR3 runs to 13 residues. CDR1 and CDR2 from the germline V gene are GTSNPN and SVGIG (reference sequence). The chain's CDR3 is CARSRGVNTEAFF. In nucleotides, the CDR3 is TGTGCCAGGTCCCGGGGTGTGAACACTGAAGCTTTCTTT.

The chain employs TRBV11-2 and TRBJ2-4; the D call may be TRBD1 or TRBD2 (5 bases each). The CDR3 loop spans 13 amino acids. Germline V gene data show CDR1 as SGHAT and CDR2 as FQNNGV. V lost 0 bases and J lost 14, with 14 bases in between. The CDR3 here is CASSLDQGDPEYF. DNA of the CDR3: TGTGCCAGCAGCTTAGATCAAGGGGACCCAGAGTACTTC.

This clone was observed a few times. V is TRBV30 and J is TRBJ2-7; TRBD2 aligns across 8 bases. Germline CDR1 and CDR2: GTSNPN and SVGIG (reference sequence). Germline trimming cut 3 bases from V and 4 bases from J; bases unmatched to any gene: 8. The CDR3 contains 14 residues. The CDR3 protein is CAWRSTSGLYEQYF. CDR3 sequence (DNA): TGTGCCTGGAGATCCACTAGCGGCTTATACGAGCAGTACTTC.

In regard to this clone: At one of its ends the junction is not consistent with the germline gene, which may arise from a read error. The chain joins TRBV7-9 to TRBJ2-5, with D perhaps matching TRBD2 (6 bases). The CDR3 sequence is 14 residues long. Germline loops: CDR1 SEHNR, CDR2 FQNEAQ (reference sequence). Here the CDR3 reads CASSLGGELETQYF. In DNA form, the CDR3 reads TGTGCCAGCAGTTTAGGCGGGGAATTAGAGACCCAGTACTTC.

This chain connects TRBV19 to TRBJ2-5; D is undetermined. Trimming stripped 4 bases from V and 4 bases from J, with 13 bases between. The germline CDR1 and CDR2 sequences are LNHDA and SQIVND (reference sequence). This CDR3 spans 14 amino acids. CDR3 sequence reads: CASSKGEVGETQYF. In nucleotides, the CDR3 is TGTGCCAGTAGTAAAGGAGAGGTTGGAGAGACCCAGTACTTC.

V is TRBV28 and J is TRBJ1-1, with D tentatively TRBD1 (6 bases). This CDR3 has 13 residues. V lost 11 bases, J lost 2 bases, and 15 bases lay in between. From germline, CDR1 is MDHEN and CDR2 SYDVKM. The CDR3 coding sequence is TGTGCCGCTACAGGGACTATTAACACTGAAGCTTTCTTT. It yields the protein CAATGTINTEAFF.

The rearrangement links TRBV19 to TRBJ2-2; 8 bases map to TRBD1. Losses at the gene ends were 8 bases for V and 4 bases for J; bases not matched to a gene: 6. The CDR3 extends over 14 amino acids. CDR1 is LNHDA, CDR2 SQIVND, per germline (reference sequence). The CDR3 spells CASYTGGTTGELFF. The CDR3 bases are TGTGCCAGTTACACAGGGGGGACCACCGGGGAGCTGTTTTTT. Looking up the rest from reference TRBV19 and TRBJ2-2 gives the full variable domain: DGGITQSPKYLFRKEGQNVTLSCEQNLNHDAMYWYRQDPGQGLRLIYYSQIVNDFQKGDIAEGYSVSREKKESFPLTVTSAQKNPTAFYLCASYTGGTTGELFFGEGSRLTVL.

The chain is built from TRBV3-1 (or the pseudogene TRBV3-2) and TRBJ2-6; D gene uncertain. The V end lost 0 bases, the J end lost 4 bases, and 7 bases lay between the germline ends. The CDR3 runs 15 residues. The germline V gene encodes CDR1 LGHDT and CDR2 YNNKEL (reference sequence). CDR3 residues: CASSQDLTGANVLTF. The CDR3 DNA reads as TGTGCCAGCAGCCAAGATCTAACAGGGGCCAACGTCCTGACTTTC.

This clone appeared a few times. V usage is TRBV21-1 and J usage is TRBJ1-4. TRBV21-1 is a documented pseudogene. CDR3 length equals 13 residues. The CDR3 here is CASSKEDGEKLFF. The CDR3 DNA sequence: TGTGCCAGCAGCAAAGAGGACGGAGAAAAACTGTTTTTT.